This TCR beta chain derives from a study of stem cell transplantation in POMP-related autoinflammatory disease. V dropped 2 bases and J dropped 2 bases, with 14 bases sitting between them. Germline V gene sequence: CDR1 SGDLS, CDR2 YYNGEE. The CDR3 is made up of 15 amino acids. Assay used: immunoSEQ multiplex PCR; TCRdb lists only in-frame clones, some missing. The sample lists more than 20,000 clones, roughly four fifths seen once, with approximately 2.3% in the top ten. This specimen was CD4+ T cells from PBMCs, taken before stem cell transplantation. The receptor's source is a human donor with POMP-related autoinflammation and immune dysregulation (PRAID). J is TRBJ2-7 and V is TRBV9, with a tentative D call TRBD2 (6 bases). DNA of the CDR3: TGTGCCAGCAGCGTGAGTGGGGAGGCGGCCTACGAGCAGTACTTC. Translation: CASSVSGEAAYEQYF.